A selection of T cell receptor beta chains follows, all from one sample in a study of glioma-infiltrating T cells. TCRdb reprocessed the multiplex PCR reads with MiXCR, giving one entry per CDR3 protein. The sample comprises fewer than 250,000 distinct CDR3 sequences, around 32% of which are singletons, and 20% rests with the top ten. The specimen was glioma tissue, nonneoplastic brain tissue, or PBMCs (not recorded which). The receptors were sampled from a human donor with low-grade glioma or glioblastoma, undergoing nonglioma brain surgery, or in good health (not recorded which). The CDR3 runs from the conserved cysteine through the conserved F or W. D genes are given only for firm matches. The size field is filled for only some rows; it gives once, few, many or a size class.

CDR3nt: TGTGCCACCAGCAGAGACAGAGCCTCGGTGACCCAGTACTTC
CDR3aa: CATSRDRASVTQYF
d_gene: .
v_gene: TRBV15
j_gene: TRBJ2-5
abundance: many

CDR3nt: TGTGCCAGGGACTCTGGGGCCAACGTCCTGACTTTC
CDR3aa: CARDSGANVLTF
d_gene: .
v_gene: TRBV6-1
j_gene: TRBJ2-6
abundance: many

CDR3nt: TGTGCCAGTAGTATCTCTCCGGGACTAGCCCGCGATGAGCAGTTCTTC
CDR3aa: CASSISPGLARDEQFF
d_gene: TRBD2
v_gene: TRBV19
j_gene: TRBJ2-1
abundance: .

CDR3nt: TGTGCCAGCAGTTACAATGGGAATCAAGAGACCCAGTACTTC
CDR3aa: CASSYNGNQETQYF
d_gene: .
v_gene: TRBV6-6
j_gene: TRBJ2-5
abundance: many

CDR3nt: TGTGCCAGCAGCACCCAAGACAGACCCAAGGCGTTCTTC
CDR3aa: CASSTQDRPKAFF
d_gene: .
v_gene: TRBV7-9
j_gene: TRBJ2-1
abundance: .

CDR3nt: TGTGCCAGCAGTTACTCGAGCCCAAAAAAGGGTTACGAGCAGTTCTTC
CDR3aa: CASSYSSPKKGYEQFF
d_gene: .
v_gene: TRBV6-6
j_gene: TRBJ2-1
abundance: .

CDR3nt: TGTGCCAGCAGTTTAGGGGTGGGCTCCTACAATGAGCAGTTCTTC
CDR3aa: CASSLGVGSYNEQFF
d_gene: .
v_gene: TRBV5-8
j_gene: TRBJ2-1
abundance: many

CDR3nt: TGTGCCAGCAGTTACGGATTGACAGGGGGTAATTCACCCCTCCACTTT
CDR3aa: CASSYGLTGGNSPLHF
d_gene: TRBD1
v_gene: TRBV6-2/TRBV6-3
j_gene: TRBJ1-6
abundance: many

CDR3nt: TGTCGCAGGACTAGAGGCGCAGATACGCAGTATTTT
CDR3aa: CRRTRGADTQYF
d_gene: TRBD2
v_gene: TRBV20-1
j_gene: TRBJ2-3
abundance: .

CDR3nt: TGTGCCAGCAGCCAAGGACAGGGCTGGAATAATTCACCCCTCCACTTT
CDR3aa: CASSQGQGWNNSPLHF
d_gene: TRBD1
v_gene: TRBV4-2
j_gene: TRBJ1-6
abundance: .

CDR3nt: TGTGCCAGCAGTTTCTCTAGAGAGAGGGCCGTGGAGCAGTACTTC
CDR3aa: CASSFSRERAVEQYF
d_gene: .
v_gene: TRBV6-2/TRBV6-3
j_gene: TRBJ2-7
abundance: .

CDR3nt: TGTGCCAGCAGTTCCAGGGGGGGCTACGAGCAGTACTTC
CDR3aa: CASSSRGGYEQYF
d_gene: .
v_gene: TRBV27
j_gene: TRBJ2-7
abundance: .

CDR3nt: TGTGCCAGCAGTTCGACTCCCGGGACGAACTCCTACGAGCAGTACTTC
CDR3aa: CASSSTPGTNSYEQYF
d_gene: .
v_gene: TRBV7-2
j_gene: TRBJ2-7
abundance: many

CDR3nt: TGTGCCACCAGTGATCCAGGGGACGTTACAGATACGCAGTATTTT
CDR3aa: CATSDPGDVTDTQYF
d_gene: .
v_gene: TRBV24-1
j_gene: TRBJ2-3
abundance: many

CDR3nt: TGCAGCGTTGCTCGCTATGCTGGCAGGCGGTACACAGATACGCAGTATTTT
CDR3aa: CSVARYAGRRYTDTQYF
d_gene: .
v_gene: TRBV29-1
j_gene: TRBJ2-3
abundance: .

CDR3nt: TGTGCCAGCAGTATGGAGGGACAGACGAACACCGGGGAGCTGTTTTTT
CDR3aa: CASSMEGQTNTGELFF
d_gene: .
v_gene: TRBV6-1
j_gene: TRBJ2-2
abundance: many

CDR3nt: TGCAGCGTGAGACAGGGGTTCTCCTACAATGAGCAGTTCTTC
CDR3aa: CSVRQGFSYNEQFF
d_gene: TRBD1
v_gene: TRBV29-1
j_gene: TRBJ2-1
abundance: .

CDR3nt: TGTGCCAGCAGATTAGAGGGGGGGGACTATCTCAATGAGCAGTTCTTC
CDR3aa: CASRLEGGDYLNEQFF
d_gene: .
v_gene: TRBV27
j_gene: TRBJ2-1
abundance: .

CDR3nt: TGTGCCAGCAGGAAGGCAGGGGGGGAAGCCAAAAACATTCAGTACTTC
CDR3aa: CASRKAGGEAKNIQYF
d_gene: .
v_gene: TRBV28
j_gene: TRBJ2-4
abundance: many

CDR3nt: TGTGCCAGCAGCTTAGCTAGACCAAATCTAGCGGGATTTAACGAGCAGTACTTC
CDR3aa: CASSLARPNLAGFNEQYF
d_gene: TRBD2
v_gene: TRBV7-2
j_gene: TRBJ2-7
abundance: .

CDR3nt: TGTGCCAGCAGCCTCTCAGGGGCCGGGGCCAACGTCCTGAATTTC
CDR3aa: CASSLSGAGANVLNF
d_gene: .
v_gene: TRBV25-1
j_gene: TRBJ2-6
abundance: .

CDR3nt: TGTGCCGGCTCACCAGGCAGCGGGACAGATACGCAGTATTTT
CDR3aa: CAGSPGSGTDTQYF
d_gene: .
v_gene: TRBV18
j_gene: TRBJ2-3
abundance: .

CDR3nt: TGTGCCAGCAGCTTAAGGGACAGGCTGTTACAATCCTACAATGAGCAGTTCTTC
CDR3aa: CASSLRDRLLQSYNEQFF
d_gene: TRBD1
v_gene: TRBV11-1
j_gene: TRBJ2-1
abundance: many

CDR3nt: TGCAGTCTTATAGATAGCGGTAGTGGTCCCTACGAGCAGTACTTC
CDR3aa: CSLIDSGSGPYEQYF
d_gene: .
v_gene: TRBV20-1
j_gene: TRBJ2-7
abundance: once

CDR3nt: TGCAGTGCTAGAGAGGGGAGCAGGGACGAGCAGTACTTC
CDR3aa: CSAREGSRDEQYF
d_gene: .
v_gene: TRBV20-1
j_gene: TRBJ2-7
abundance: many

CDR3nt: TGTGCCAGCAGCCAAGGCTCGGGCGGATACGACAATGAGCAGTTCTTC
CDR3aa: CASSQGSGGYDNEQFF
d_gene: .
v_gene: TRBV4-2
j_gene: TRBJ2-1
abundance: .

CDR3nt: TGCGCCAGCAGCCAAGATAGGGGGCCGAATGAGCAGTTCTTC
CDR3aa: CASSQDRGPNEQFF
d_gene: TRBD1
v_gene: TRBV4-3
j_gene: TRBJ2-1
abundance: many

CDR3nt: TGTGCCAGCAGCTCGAGACAGGGCTCTGGCACAGATACGCAGTATTTT
CDR3aa: CASSSRQGSGTDTQYF
d_gene: TRBD1
v_gene: TRBV9
j_gene: TRBJ2-3
abundance: .

CDR3nt: TGTGCCAGCAGTTCATTAACGGGAGTGAACGAGCAGTACTTC
CDR3aa: CASSSLTGVNEQYF
d_gene: .
v_gene: TRBV27
j_gene: TRBJ2-7
abundance: medium-sized

CDR3nt: TGTGCCAGCAGTCGGGGTATCTCTAGCACAGATACGCAGTATTTT
CDR3aa: CASSRGISSTDTQYF
d_gene: .
v_gene: TRBV28
j_gene: TRBJ2-3
abundance: many

CDR3nt: TGCGCCAGCAGCCCGGAAGCGGGAGGGCCGTATGAGCAGTTCTTC
CDR3aa: CASSPEAGGPYEQFF
d_gene: TRBD2
v_gene: TRBV5-1
j_gene: TRBJ2-1
abundance: .

CDR3nt: TGCAGCGTTGTTGCCGGGGGGTACGAGCAGTACTTC
CDR3aa: CSVVAGGYEQYF
d_gene: TRBD2
v_gene: TRBV29-1
j_gene: TRBJ2-7
abundance: few

CDR3nt: TGCAGCGTTGAAGGGGGGGTTCAAGAGACCCAGTACTTC
CDR3aa: CSVEGGVQETQYF
d_gene: .
v_gene: TRBV29-1
j_gene: TRBJ2-5
abundance: .

CDR3nt: TGCGCCAGCAGCCCGGACTTTAGGTCCTACAATGAGCAGTTCTTC
CDR3aa: CASSPDFRSYNEQFF
d_gene: .
v_gene: TRBV4-1
j_gene: TRBJ2-1
abundance: .

CDR3nt: TGTGCCAGCAGTTCGGGACAGCGTTCAACTTGGGCGTACTTC
CDR3aa: CASSSGQRSTWAYF
d_gene: TRBD1
v_gene: TRBV28
j_gene: TRBJ2-7
abundance: many

CDR3nt: TGTGCCAGCAGCTTAGGCAGGGTCAACGAGCAGTACTTC
CDR3aa: CASSLGRVNEQYF
d_gene: .
v_gene: TRBV7-2
j_gene: TRBJ2-7
abundance: many

CDR3nt: TGTGCAAGCAGTTTATTGGGGCAGAGTGAAGAGACCCAGTACTTC
CDR3aa: CASSLLGQSEETQYF
d_gene: .
v_gene: TRBV27
j_gene: TRBJ2-5
abundance: .

CDR3nt: TGTGCCAGCAGCGTATCGGCACAGGTTTCCAACAATGAGCAGTTCTTC
CDR3aa: CASSVSAQVSNNEQFF
d_gene: .
v_gene: TRBV9
j_gene: TRBJ2-1
abundance: .

CDR3nt: TGTGCCAGCAGCTACCCCGGGGGGGTCCACAATGAGCAGTTCTTC
CDR3aa: CASSYPGGVHNEQFF
d_gene: TRBD2
v_gene: TRBV7-3
j_gene: TRBJ2-1
abundance: few

CDR3nt: TGTGCCAGCAGTTTCGGCGGGAGCTATGAGCAGTTCTTC
CDR3aa: CASSFGGSYEQFF
d_gene: TRBD2
v_gene: TRBV27
j_gene: TRBJ2-1
abundance: many